This paragraph covers one T cell receptor beta chain sequence. Stated treatment: about 20 received Ad26.COV2.S at low or high dose, single or two shots; several received placebo; per-sample allocation not given. The study sampled participants on day 63 after the first vaccine or placebo injection. The data stem from a study of Ad26.COV2.S vaccination and SARS-CoV-2 variants. Study summary: Intramuscularly, Ad26.COV2.S was given either once or twice, 56 days apart.

Generated by immunoSEQ multiplex PCR, the TCRdb table keeps only in-frame clones and is missing some. The sample lists around 300,000 clones; approximately 86% were seen once. Per germline, CDR1 SGHNT and CDR2 YENEEA. There are 15 residues in the CDR3. Trimming removed 5 bases at V and 0 bases at J, with 10 bases between. Here the sequenced sample was peripheral blood, taken in a trial of Ad26.COV2.S vaccine versus placebo. The receptor was isolated from a person between 18 and 65 years old who received the Ad26.COV2.S COVID-19 vaccine or a placebo. The chain uses TRBV11-3 and TRBJ2-2, with unresolved D. CDR3 DNA sequence: TGTGCCAGCAGCCCTGGCCGCCCGAACACCGGGGAGCTGTTTTTT. Protein: CASSPGRPNTGELFF.